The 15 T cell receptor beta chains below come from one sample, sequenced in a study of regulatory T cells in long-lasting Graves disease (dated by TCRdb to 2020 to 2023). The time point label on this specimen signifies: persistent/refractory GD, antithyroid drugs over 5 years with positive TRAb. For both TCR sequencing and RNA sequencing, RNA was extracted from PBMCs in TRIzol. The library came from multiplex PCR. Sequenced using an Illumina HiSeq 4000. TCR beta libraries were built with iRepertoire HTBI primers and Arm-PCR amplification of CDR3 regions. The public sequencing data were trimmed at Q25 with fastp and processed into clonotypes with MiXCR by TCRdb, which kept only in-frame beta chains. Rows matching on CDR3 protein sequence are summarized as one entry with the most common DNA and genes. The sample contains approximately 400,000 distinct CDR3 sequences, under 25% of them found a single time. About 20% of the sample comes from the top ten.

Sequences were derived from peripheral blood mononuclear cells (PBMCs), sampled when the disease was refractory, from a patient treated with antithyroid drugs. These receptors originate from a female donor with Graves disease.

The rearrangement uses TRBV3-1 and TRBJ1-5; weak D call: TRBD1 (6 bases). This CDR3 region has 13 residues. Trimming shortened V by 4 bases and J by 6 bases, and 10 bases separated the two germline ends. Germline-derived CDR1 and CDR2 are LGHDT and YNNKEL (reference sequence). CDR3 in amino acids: CASSRAGAQPQHF. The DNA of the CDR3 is TGTGCCAGCAGCCGAGCAGGGGCTCAGCCCCAGCATTTT.

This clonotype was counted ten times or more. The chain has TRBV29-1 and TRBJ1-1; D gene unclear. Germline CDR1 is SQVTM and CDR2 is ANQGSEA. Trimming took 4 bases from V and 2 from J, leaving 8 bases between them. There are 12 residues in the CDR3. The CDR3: CSVAPANTEAFF. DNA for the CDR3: TGCAGCGTTGCCCCAGCCAACACTGAAGCTTTCTTT.

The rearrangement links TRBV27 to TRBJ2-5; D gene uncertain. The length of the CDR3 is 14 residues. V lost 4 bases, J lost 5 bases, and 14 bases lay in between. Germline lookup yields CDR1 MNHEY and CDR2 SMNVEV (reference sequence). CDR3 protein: CASSSTIGVETQYF. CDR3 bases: TGTGCCAGCAGTTCGACGATTGGTGTGGAGACCCAGTACTTC.

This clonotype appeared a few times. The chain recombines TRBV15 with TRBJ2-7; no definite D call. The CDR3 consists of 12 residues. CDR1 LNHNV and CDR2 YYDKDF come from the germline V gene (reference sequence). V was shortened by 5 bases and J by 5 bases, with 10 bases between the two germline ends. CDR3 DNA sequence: TGTGCCACCAGCTCCCGAGGCGACGAGCAGTACTTC. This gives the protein CATSSRGDEQYF.

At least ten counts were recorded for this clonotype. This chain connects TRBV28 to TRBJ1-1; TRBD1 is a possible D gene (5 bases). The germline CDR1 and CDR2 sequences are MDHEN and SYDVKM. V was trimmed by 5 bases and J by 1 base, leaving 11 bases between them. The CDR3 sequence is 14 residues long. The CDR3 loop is CASSPGGTNTEAFF. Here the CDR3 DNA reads TGTGCCAGCAGTCCGGGAGGGACGAACACTGAAGCTTTCTTT. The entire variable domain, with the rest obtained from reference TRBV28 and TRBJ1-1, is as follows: DVKVTQSSRYLVKRTGEKVFLECVQDMDHENMFWYRQDPGLGLRLIYFSYDVKMKEKGDIPEGYSVSREKKERFSLILESASTNQTSMYLCASSPGGTNTEAFFGQGTRLTVV.

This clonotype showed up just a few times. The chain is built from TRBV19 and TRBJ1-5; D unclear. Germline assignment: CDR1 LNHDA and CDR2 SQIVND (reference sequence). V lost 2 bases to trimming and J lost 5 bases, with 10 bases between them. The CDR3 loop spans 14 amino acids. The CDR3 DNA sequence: TGTGCCAGTAGTATACCACAGCACCATCAGCCCCAGCATTTT. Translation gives CASSIPQHHQPQHF.

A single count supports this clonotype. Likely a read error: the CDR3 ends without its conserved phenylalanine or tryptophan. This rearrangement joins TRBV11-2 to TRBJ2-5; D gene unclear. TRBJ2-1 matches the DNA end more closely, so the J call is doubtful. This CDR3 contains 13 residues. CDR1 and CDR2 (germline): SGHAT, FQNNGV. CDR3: CASSFSHYNEQFL. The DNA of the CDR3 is TGTGCCAGCAGCTTCTCGCATTACAATGAGCAGTTCCTC.

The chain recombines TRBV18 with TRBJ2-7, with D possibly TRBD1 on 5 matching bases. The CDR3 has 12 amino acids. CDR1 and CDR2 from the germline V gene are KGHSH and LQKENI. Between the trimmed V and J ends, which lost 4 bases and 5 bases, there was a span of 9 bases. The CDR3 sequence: CASSRDRHEQYF. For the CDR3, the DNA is TGTGCCAGCTCACGAGACAGACACGAGCAGTACTTC.

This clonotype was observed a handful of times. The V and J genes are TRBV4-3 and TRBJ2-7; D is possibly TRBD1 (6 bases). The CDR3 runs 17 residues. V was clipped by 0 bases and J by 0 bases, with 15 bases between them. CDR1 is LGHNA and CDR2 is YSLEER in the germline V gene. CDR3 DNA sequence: TGCGCCAGCAGCCAAGAACCGTCGGACAGCTACTCCTACGAGCAGTACTTC. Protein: CASSQEPSDSYSYEQYF.

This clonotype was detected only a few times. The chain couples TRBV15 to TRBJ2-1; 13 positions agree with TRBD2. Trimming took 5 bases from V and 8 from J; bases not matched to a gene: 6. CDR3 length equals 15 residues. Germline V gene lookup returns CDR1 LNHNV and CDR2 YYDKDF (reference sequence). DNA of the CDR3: TGTGCCACCAGCTCACGGACTAGCGGGAGCTATGAGCAGTTCTTC. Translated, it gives CATSSRTSGSYEQFF.

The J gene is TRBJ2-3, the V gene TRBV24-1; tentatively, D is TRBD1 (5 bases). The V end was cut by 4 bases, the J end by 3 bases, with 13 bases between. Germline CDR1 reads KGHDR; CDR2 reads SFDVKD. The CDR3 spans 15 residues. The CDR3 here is CATSDPGSGTDTQYF. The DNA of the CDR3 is TGTGCCACCAGTGACCCCGGATCAGGGACAGATACGCAGTATTTT.

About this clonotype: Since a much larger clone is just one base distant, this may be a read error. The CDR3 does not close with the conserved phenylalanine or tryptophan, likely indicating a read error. CDR3 region: CASSLDSRGPRETQYS. CDR3 bases: TGTGCCAGCAGCTTAGATTCTAGAGGTCCGAGGGAGACCCAGTACTCC. The chain couples TRBV7-8 to TRBJ2-5; D is unclear. In germline, CDR1 is SGHVS, CDR2 FQNEAQ. The germline V and J ends were trimmed by 1 base and 5 bases, with 17 bases remaining between them. The CDR3 has 16 amino acids.

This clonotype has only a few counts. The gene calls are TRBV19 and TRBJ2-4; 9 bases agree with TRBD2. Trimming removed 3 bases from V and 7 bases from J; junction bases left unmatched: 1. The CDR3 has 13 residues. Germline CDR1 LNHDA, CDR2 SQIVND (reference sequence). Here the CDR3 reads CASSMAGGNIQYF. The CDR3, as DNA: TGTGCCAGTAGTATGGCGGGGGGGAACATTCAGTACTTC.

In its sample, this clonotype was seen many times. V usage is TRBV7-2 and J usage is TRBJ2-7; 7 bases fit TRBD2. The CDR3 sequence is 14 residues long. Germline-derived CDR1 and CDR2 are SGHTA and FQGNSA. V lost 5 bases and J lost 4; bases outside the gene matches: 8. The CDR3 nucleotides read TGTGCCAGCAGCCCGATCGGGAGGTCGTACGAGCAGTACTTC. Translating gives CASSPIGRSYEQYF.

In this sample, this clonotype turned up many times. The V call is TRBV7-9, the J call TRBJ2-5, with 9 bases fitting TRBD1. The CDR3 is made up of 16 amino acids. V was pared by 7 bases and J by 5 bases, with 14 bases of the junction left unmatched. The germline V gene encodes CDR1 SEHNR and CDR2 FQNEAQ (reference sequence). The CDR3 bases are TGTGCCAGCACTTCCGGGACAGGGTACTTCCAGGAGACCCAGTACTTC. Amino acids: CASTSGTGYFQETQYF.